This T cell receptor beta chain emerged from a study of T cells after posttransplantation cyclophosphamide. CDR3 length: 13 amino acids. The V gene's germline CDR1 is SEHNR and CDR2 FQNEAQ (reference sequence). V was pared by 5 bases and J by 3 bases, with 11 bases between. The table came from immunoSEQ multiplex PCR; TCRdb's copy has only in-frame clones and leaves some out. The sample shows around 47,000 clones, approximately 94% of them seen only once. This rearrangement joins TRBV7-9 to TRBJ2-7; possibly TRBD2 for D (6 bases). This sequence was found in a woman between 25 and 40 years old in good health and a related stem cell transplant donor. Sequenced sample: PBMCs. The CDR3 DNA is TGTGCCAGCAGCAGGGTGGGGGGCTACGAGCAGTACTTC. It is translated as CASSRVGGYEQYF.